This T cell receptor beta chain was sequenced for a study of shared clonotypes between healthy human individuals. In the case of this clone: Other nucleotide sequences from this sample produce the same CDR3.

With 5 bases removed from V and 4 bases from J, the gap between germline ends came to 6 bases. The length of the CDR3 is 11 residues. CDR1 and CDR2 from the germline V gene are DFQATT and SNEGSKA (reference sequence). Original handling: ImmunoSEQ yielded junction-only sequences lacking quality scores, so filtering differed. Generated by immunoSEQ multiplex PCR, the TCRdb table keeps only in-frame clones and is missing some. V and J calls and clone size are as listed in that table; D and trimming were resolved from the DNA. Of millions of clones in the sample, 95% were seen once. This clonotype originated in a man in his late teens or twenties in good health. The chain employs TRBV20-1 and TRBJ1-3; D remains ambiguous. The source material was naive CD4+ T cells sorted from blood. Stated subset: CD45RA+ positively selected. The DNA for the CDR3 is TGCAGTGCTCCCGTCGGAAACACCATATATTTT. It is translated as CSAPVGNTIYF.